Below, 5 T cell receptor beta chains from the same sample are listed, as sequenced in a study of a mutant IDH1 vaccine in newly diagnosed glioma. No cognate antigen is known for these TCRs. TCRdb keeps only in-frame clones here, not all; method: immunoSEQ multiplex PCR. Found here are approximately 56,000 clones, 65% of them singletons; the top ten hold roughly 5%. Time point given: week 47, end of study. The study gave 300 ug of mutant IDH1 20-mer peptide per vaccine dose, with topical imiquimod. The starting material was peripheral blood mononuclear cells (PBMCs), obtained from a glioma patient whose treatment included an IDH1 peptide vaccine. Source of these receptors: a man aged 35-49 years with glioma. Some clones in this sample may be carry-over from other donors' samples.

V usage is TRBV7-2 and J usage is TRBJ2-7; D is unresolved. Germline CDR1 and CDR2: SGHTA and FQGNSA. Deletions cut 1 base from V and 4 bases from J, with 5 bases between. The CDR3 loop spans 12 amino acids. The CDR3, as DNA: TGTGCCAGCAGCTTAGTAGTGTACGAGCAGTACTTC. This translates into CASSLVVYEQYF.

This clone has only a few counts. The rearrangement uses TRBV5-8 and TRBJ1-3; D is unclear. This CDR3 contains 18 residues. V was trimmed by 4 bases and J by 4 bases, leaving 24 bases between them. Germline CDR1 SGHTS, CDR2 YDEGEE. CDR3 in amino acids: CASSPETAAWLRGNTIYF. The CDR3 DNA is TGTGCCAGCAGCCCAGAGACCGCCGCCTGGCTGCGAGGAAACACCATATATTTT.

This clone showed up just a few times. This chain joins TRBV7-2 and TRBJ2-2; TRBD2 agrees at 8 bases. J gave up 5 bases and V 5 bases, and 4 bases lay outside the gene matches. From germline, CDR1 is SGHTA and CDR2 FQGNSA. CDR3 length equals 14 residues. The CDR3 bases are TGTGCCAGCAGCCGGAAGCGGGGGACCGGGGAGCTGTTTTTT. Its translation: CASSRKRGTGELFF.

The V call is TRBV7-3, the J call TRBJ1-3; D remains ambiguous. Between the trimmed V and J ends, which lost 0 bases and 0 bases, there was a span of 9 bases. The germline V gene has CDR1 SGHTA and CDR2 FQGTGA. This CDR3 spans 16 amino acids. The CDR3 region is CASSLTAGFSGNTIYF. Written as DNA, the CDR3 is TGTGCCAGCAGCTTAACGGCAGGCTTCTCTGGAAACACCATATATTTT. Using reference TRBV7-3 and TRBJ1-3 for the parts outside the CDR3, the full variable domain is GAGVSQTPSNKVTEKGKYVELRCDPISGHTALYWYRQSLGQGPEFLIYFQGTGAADDSGLPNDRFFAVRPEGSVSTLKIQRTERGDSAVYLCASSLTAGFSGNTIYFGEGSWLTVV.

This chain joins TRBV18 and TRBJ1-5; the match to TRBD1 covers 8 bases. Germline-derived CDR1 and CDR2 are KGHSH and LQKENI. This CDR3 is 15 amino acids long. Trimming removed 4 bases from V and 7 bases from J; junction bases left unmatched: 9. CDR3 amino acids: CASSLYDRGRQPQHF. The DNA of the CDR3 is TGTGCCAGCTCACTATACGACAGGGGACGCCAGCCCCAGCATTTT.